Given below is one T cell receptor beta chain in context. Its antigen is unidentified. This CDR3 is 17 amino acids long. V was cut by 7 bases and J by 5 bases, with 27 bases left in between. Germline assignment: CDR1 SQVTM and CDR2 ANQGSEA. The entry originates in a study of OX40 agonist ivuxolimab in advanced cancers. Study-wide context: Males comprised approximately 81% of the group, whose mean age was approximately 60 years (range roughly 23 to 80). Prior anti-PD-1, anti-PD-L1 or anti-CTLA-4 therapy did not bar entry, and roughly 40% had some.

Libraries were prepared by immunoSEQ multiplex PCR; TCRdb keeps only in-frame clonotypes and omits some of them. Among just over 40,000 clones listed, roughly 88% were seen once. Study-level results: Among the least clonally expanded were partial responders at 0.1-3.0 mg/kg.

Sample: CD4+ or CD8+ T cells sorted from blood, taken in a trial of the OX40 agonist ivuxolimab. The TCR sequence derives from an adult with an advanced solid tumor such as melanoma, head and neck, liver or kidney cancer. The chain joins TRBV29-1 to TRBJ2-1, with D possibly TRBD1 on 6 matching bases. CDR3 sequence reads: CSGEGTGSDYGNNEQFF. The CDR3 DNA sequence: TGCAGCGGTGAGGGAACAGGGAGCGACTATGGGAACAATGAGCAGTTCTTC.